This record concerns one TCR beta chain sequence. Its antigen is not known. The data belong to a study of regulatory T cells in long-lasting Graves disease. The time point: persistent/refractory GD, antithyroid drugs over 5 years with positive TRAb. RNA isolated from PBMCs was used to make the TCR library. The guidelines of the American Thyroid Association were the basis for diagnosing Graves' disease. With iRepertoire HTBI primers and Arm-PCR of CDR3 regions, TCR beta libraries were built. Authors' processing steps: Taken together, the samples had 55 to 65 TRBV and roughly 14 TRBJ segments identified. TCRdb re-analysed the multiplex PCR reads in MiXCR, keeping a single row per CDR3 protein. For this entry, the V and J calls and clone size follow TCRdb and not the study's own pipeline. The sample yields 600,000 to 850,000 distinct CDR3 sequences, approximately 31% seen once. Study outcomes and limitations: Graves' patients with persistent disease showed TCR diversity lower than patients newly diagnosed.

Germline CDR1 is MDHEN and CDR2 is SYDVKM. The V and J ends lost 4 bases and 0 bases respectively, with 13 bases between them. The length of the CDR3 is 16 residues. The material was peripheral blood mononuclear cells (PBMCs), obtained when the disease was refractory, from a patient treated with antithyroid drugs. The receptor was isolated from a female donor with Graves disease. The gene calls are TRBV28 and TRBJ1-3; D may be TRBD1 (6 bases). CDR3 protein: CASSSPGGISGNTIYF. The CDR3 DNA reads TGTGCCAGCAGTTCCCCCGGGGGCATCTCTGGAAACACCATATATTTT.